The 15 T cell receptor beta chains below all came from one sample that was sequenced in a study of cytotoxic CD8 clonotypes in ibrutinib-treated CLL (dated by TCRdb to about 2021). According to the study, the label for this sample's time point signals: approximately eleven months on ibrutinib. The library was built by means of the immunoSEQ multiplex PCR assay. Entries here come from immuneACCESS through TCRdb and include only in-frame sequences with V and J called. Some clones fail to appear in such tables; in the studies checked, an unresolved V gene covers under half of the shortfall, and the cause of the remainder is unknown. Recorded for this sample are about 140,000 clones; roughly 80% of them occurred a single time. The top ten hold 28% of the sample. The specimen comprised PBMCs, sampled after 12 months of ibrutinib treatment. These receptors came from a human donor with chronic lymphocytic leukemia.

This clone was observed a handful of times. This sequence joins TRBV18 and TRBJ1-1; 12 bases agree with TRBD1. Germline-derived CDR1 and CDR2 are KGHSH and LQKENI. CDR3 length equals 15 residues. Losses at the gene ends were 2 bases for V and 8 bases for J; bases not matched to a gene: 6. CDR3 sequence: CASSPSRDRGLEAFF. DNA for the CDR3: TGTGCCAGCTCACCATCCCGGGACAGGGGGCTCGAAGCTTTCTTT.

This chain joins TRBV7-6 and TRBJ2-1; D is unresolved. This CDR3 comprises 11 residues. Germline lookup yields CDR1 SGHVS and CDR2 FNYEAQ. V lost 2 bases to trimming and J lost 8 bases, with 4 bases between them. CDR3 nucleotide sequence: TGTGCCAGCAGCTTAAGCGATGAGCAGTTCTTC. As protein: CASSLSDEQFF.

The gene calls are TRBV7-3 and TRBJ2-7; D possibly matches TRBD1 or TRBD2 (5 bases each). CDR3 length: 16 amino acids. Germline CDR1 and CDR2: SGHTA and FQGTGA. The V end lost 4 bases, the J end lost 3 bases, and 19 bases lay between the germline ends. The CDR3 loop is CASSSGTVRGLYEQYF. CDR3 coding DNA: TGTGCCAGCAGCTCAGGGACGGTTCGCGGCCTCTACGAGCAGTACTTC. Using reference TRBV7-3 and TRBJ2-7 for the parts outside the CDR3, the full variable domain is GAGVSQTPSNKVTEKGKYVELRCDPISGHTALYWYRQSLGQGPEFLIYFQGTGAADDSGLPNDRFFAVRPEGSVSTLKIQRTERGDSAVYLCASSSGTVRGLYEQYFGPGTRLTVT.

A few counts support this clone. This chain joins TRBV27 and TRBJ1-2, with D tentatively TRBD1 (6 bases). CDR1 and CDR2 (germline): MNHEY, SMNVEV (reference sequence). This CDR3 spans 14 amino acids. The V and J ends lost 3 bases and 6 bases respectively, with 14 bases between them. DNA of the CDR3: TGTGCCAGCAGTTTCACAGGGTGGGGCGATGGCTACACCTTC. Its protein product is CASSFTGWGDGYTF.

The rearrangement joins TRBV7-3 to TRBJ2-5; D might be TRBD2 (5 bases). V was shortened by 2 bases and J by 5 bases, with 9 bases between the two germline ends. This CDR3 has 13 residues. Germline V lookup: CDR1 SGHTA, CDR2 FQGTGA. The CDR3 reads CASSLDYSETQYF. The CDR3 region has the DNA TGTGCCAGCAGCTTAGACTACTCTGAGACCCAGTACTTC.

This rearrangement joins TRBV7-8 to TRBJ1-6, with D unresolved. This CDR3 is 16 amino acids long. CDR1 is SGHVS and CDR2 is FQNEAQ in the germline V gene. V was clipped by 4 bases and J by 3 bases, with 13 bases between them. The CDR3 DNA follows: TGTGCCAGCAGCTCCCCGGATGGGAACTATAATTCACCCCTCCACTTT. It translates to CASSSPDGNYNSPLHF.

The chain uses TRBV5-1 and TRBJ1-1, with a possible D match to TRBD1 (6 bases). Per the germline V gene, CDR1 is SGHRS and CDR2 is YFSETQ. The CDR3 extends over 15 amino acids. Between the trimmed V and J ends, which lost 4 bases and 0 bases, there was a span of 13 bases. CDR3 bases: TGCGCCAGCAGCCGGCAGACAGGTTTGAACACTGAAGCTTTCTTT. Translating gives CASSRQTGLNTEAFF.

A single count supports this clone. The rearrangement uses TRBV6-5 and TRBJ2-5, with 10 nucleotides matching TRBD1. In germline, CDR1 is MNHEY, CDR2 SVGAGI. This CDR3 comprises 14 residues. The ends lost 0 bases at V and 9 bases at J; junction bases unmatched: 4. For the CDR3, the DNA is TGTGCCAGCAGTTACTCGGACAGGGGGACGGCCCAGTACTTC. This codes for CASSYSDRGTAQYF.

The chain uses TRBV6-5 and TRBJ2-1; D is unclear. Germline assignment: CDR1 MNHEY and CDR2 SVGAGI. This CDR3 contains 14 residues. Trimming took 6 bases from V and 0 from J, leaving 9 bases between them. CDR3 residues: CASRDRYSYNEQFF. The CDR3 coding sequence is TGTGCCAGCAGGGACCGCTACTCCTACAATGAGCAGTTCTTC.

This chain uses TRBV7-2 with TRBJ2-5, with D tentatively TRBD2 (6 bases). Germline CDR1 SGHTA, CDR2 FQGNSA. V was trimmed by 3 bases and J by 3 bases, leaving 11 bases between them. The length of the CDR3 is 14 residues. This CDR3 reads CASSLGLIKETQYF. CDR3 bases: TGTGCCAGCAGCTTGGGACTTATTAAAGAGACCCAGTACTTC.

V is TRBV28 and J is TRBJ2-5, with 8 bases lining up with TRBD1. From germline, CDR1 is MDHEN and CDR2 SYDVKM. V dropped 9 bases and J dropped 4; count of bases not matched to a gene: 13. This CDR3 region has 15 residues. CDR3 region: CASYQRQGAGETQYF. CDR3 bases: TGTGCCAGTTACCAGAGGCAGGGGGCCGGAGAGACCCAGTACTTC.

V usage is TRBV29-1 and J usage is TRBJ2-7; maybe TRBD1 (6 bases). Trimming pared 7 bases from V and 5 bases from J, leaving 18 bases between. The CDR3 is 13 amino acids. From germline, CDR1 is SQVTM and CDR2 ANQGSEA. The CDR3 DNA follows: TGCAGCGCCCGGACAGACCTCGGGGACGAGCAGTACTTC. Residues: CSARTDLGDEQYF.

The gene calls are TRBV7-8 and TRBJ2-7; a possible D gene is TRBD2 (6 bases). The CDR3 is 15 amino acids. From germline, CDR1 is SGHVS and CDR2 FQNEAQ. Trimming removed 1 base at V and 4 bases at J, with 14 bases between. The CDR3 DNA sequence: TGTGCCAGCAGCTTAGTGGGGGGAGTAACGTACGAGCAGTACTTC. Translating it yields CASSLVGGVTYEQYF.

This chain connects TRBV10-3 to TRBJ2-2; the D call may be TRBD1 or TRBD2 (5 bases each). The germline CDR1 and CDR2 sequences are ENHRY and SYGVKD. Trimming shortened V by 10 bases and J by 3 bases, and 12 bases separated the two germline ends. The CDR3 length is 13 residues. This CDR3 is CATGTPDTGELFF. The CDR3 DNA sequence: TGTGCCACCGGGACGCCCGACACCGGGGAGCTGTTTTTT.

This clone appeared a few times. The chain uses TRBV2 and TRBJ2-2; D is perhaps TRBD1 or TRBD2 (5 bases each). With 8 bases removed from V and 7 bases from J, the gap between germline ends came to 14 bases. The CDR3 loop spans 13 amino acids. CDR1 and CDR2 from the germline V gene are SNHLY and FYNNEI. This CDR3 is CASGGSTFGELFF. CDR3 coding DNA: TGTGCCAGCGGGGGTAGCACCTTCGGGGAGCTGTTTTTT. Combining the CDR3 with reference TRBV2 and TRBJ2-2 gives the whole variable domain EPEVTQTPSHQVTQMGQEVILRCVPISNHLYFYWYRQILGQKVEFLVSFYNNEISEKSEIFDDQFSVERPDGSNFTLKIRSTKLEDSAMYFCASGGSTFGELFFGEGSRLTVL.